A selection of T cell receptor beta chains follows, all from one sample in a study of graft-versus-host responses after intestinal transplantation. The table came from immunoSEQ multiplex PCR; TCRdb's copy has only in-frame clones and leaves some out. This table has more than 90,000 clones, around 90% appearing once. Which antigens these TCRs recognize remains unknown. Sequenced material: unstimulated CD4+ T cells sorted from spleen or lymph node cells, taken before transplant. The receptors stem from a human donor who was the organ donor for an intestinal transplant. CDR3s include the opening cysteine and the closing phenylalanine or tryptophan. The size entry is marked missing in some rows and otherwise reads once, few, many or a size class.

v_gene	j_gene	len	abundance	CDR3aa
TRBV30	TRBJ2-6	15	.	CAWDTGNPGANVLTF
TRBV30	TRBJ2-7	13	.	CAWSRTGGYEQYF
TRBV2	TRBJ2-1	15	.	CASSAGTNSYNEQFF
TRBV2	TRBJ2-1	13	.	CASHRGWRNEQFF
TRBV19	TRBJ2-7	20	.	CASTRTGPLGLAGGPYEQYF
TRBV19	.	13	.	CASSFRDKETQYF
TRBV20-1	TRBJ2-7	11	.	CSARALVEQYF
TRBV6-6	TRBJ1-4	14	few	CASSYSGQSEKLFF
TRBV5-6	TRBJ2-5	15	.	CASSLLASFGETQYF
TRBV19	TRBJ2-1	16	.	CASRFSGKGPYNEQFF
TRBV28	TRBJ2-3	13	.	CASSPPSTDTQYF
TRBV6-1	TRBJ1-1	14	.	CASSPLRQGAEAFF
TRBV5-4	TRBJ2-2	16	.	CASSPGLHTNTGELFF
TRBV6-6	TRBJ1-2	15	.	CASSNPQGPNYGYTF
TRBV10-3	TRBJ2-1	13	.	CAISPGLAGEQFF
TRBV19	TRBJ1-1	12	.	CASSRVGTEAFF